The 28 T cell receptor beta chains given below trace back to one sample, sequenced in a study of low-dose radiotherapy and immunotherapy resistance in tumors. TRAV- and TRBV-specific primers were used for first-strand cDNA, which covered alpha and beta chains. The authors amplified TCRs for about 20 PCR cycles with a constant-region primer and a V-primer adapter. A single record per CDR3 protein comes from TCRdb applying MiXCR to the reads. The data hold tens of thousands of distinct CDR3 sequences, with less than 25% observed a single time. Time point here: after trial treatment. Indicated treatment: LDRT plus nivolumab, ipilimumab, low-dose cyclophosphamide and aspirin (RACIN trial). Specimen: PBMCs, collected after low-dose radiotherapy plus immunotherapy. These receptors were taken from a female donor with ovarian cancer.

This clonotype was found many times. The gene calls are TRBV7-2 and TRBJ2-1; 9 nucleotides agree with TRBD2. After removal of 5 bases from V and 3 bases from J, the junction contained 5 bases not matched to a gene. The CDR3 totals 15 residues. CDR1 and CDR2 (germline): SGHTA, FQGNSA. The CDR3 DNA reads TGTGCCAGCAGCCCCCAGCGGGGGGTCTACAATGAGCAGTTCTTC. This codes for CASSPQRGVYNEQFF.

This clonotype has ten or more counts. This chain joins TRBV7-2 and TRBJ2-7; 8 bases agree with TRBD2. There are 17 residues in the CDR3. With V trimmed by 1 base and J by 2 bases, 10 bases remained unmatched. The germline V gene has CDR1 SGHTA and CDR2 FQGNSA. The CDR3 region has the DNA TGTGCCAGCAGCTTAGATGGGACCGGGACTAGAACCTACGAGCAGTACTTC. It translates to CASSLDGTGTRTYEQYF.

This clonotype appeared a few times. The chain recombines TRBV20-1 with TRBJ1-2; a weak D match, TRBD1 (5 bases). Per the germline V gene, CDR1 is DFQATT and CDR2 is SNEGSKA (reference sequence). The CDR3 covers 14 residues. Trimming stripped 5 bases from V and 7 bases from J, with 20 bases between. In DNA form, the CDR3 reads TGCAGTGCTGGAGGGACGACTACTACTGGTGGCTACACCTTC. Its translation: CSAGGTTTTGGYTF.

This clonotype was found a few times. The chain uses TRBV28 and TRBJ2-7; no reliable D call. CDR1 MDHEN and CDR2 SYDVKM come from the germline V gene. The V and J ends lost 2 bases and 5 bases respectively, with 13 bases between them. This CDR3 is 14 amino acids long. The DNA of the CDR3 is TGTGCCAGCAGTTTAGTCTGGCCTCCTGACGAGCAGTACTTC. It yields the protein CASSLVWPPDEQYF.

This clonotype occurred many times. The chain recombines TRBV20-1 with TRBJ2-1; D perhaps matches TRBD2 (5 bases). Per germline, CDR1 DFQATT and CDR2 SNEGSKA (reference sequence). Trimming took 1 base from V and 7 from J, leaving 8 bases between them. This CDR3 has 12 amino acids. CDR3 sequence reads: CSARGGPNEQFF. In DNA form, the CDR3 reads TGCAGTGCTAGAGGCGGGCCTAATGAGCAGTTCTTC.

This clonotype was seen at least ten times. This chain connects TRBV7-2 to TRBJ2-1, with D unresolved. CDR1 is SGHTA, CDR2 FQGNSA, per germline. This CDR3 has 14 amino acids. V was trimmed by 0 bases and J by 6 bases, leaving 9 bases between them. CDR3 coding DNA: TGTGCCAGCAGCTTAGCAAGGCTTTCCAATGAGCAGTTCTTC. It codes for CASSLARLSNEQFF.

This clonotype was observed many times. V usage is TRBV2 and J usage is TRBJ2-7, with D possibly being TRBD2 (7 bases). Trimming stripped 4 bases from V and 2 bases from J, with 15 bases between. The CDR3 length is 15 residues. CDR1 and CDR2 from the germline V gene are SNHLY and FYNNEI. CDR3 DNA: TGTGCCAGCAGTGCAATGGGAGGGGGGGCCTACGAGCAGTACTTC. It yields the protein CASSAMGGGAYEQYF.

This clonotype was detected many times. The chain is built from TRBV20-1 and TRBJ2-3; D unresolved. V was cut by 6 bases and J by 5 bases, with 12 bases left in between. The CDR3 is 12 amino acids. Germline CDR1 is DFQATT and CDR2 is SNEGSKA (reference sequence). CDR3 sequence: CSARTAIDTQYF. Written as DNA, the CDR3 is TGCAGTGCCAGGACGGCGATAGATACGCAGTATTTT.

At least ten counts were recorded for this clonotype. The gene calls are TRBV12-3 or TRBV12-4 and TRBJ1-1; D is possibly TRBD1 (6 bases). The V gene lost 4 bases and the J gene lost 11 bases, with 20 bases spanning the gap. This CDR3 has 14 residues. Here the CDR3 reads CASSSNNRGLSAFF. The DNA for the CDR3 is TGTGCCAGCAGTTCCAACAATCGGGGGCTGTCGGCTTTCTTT.

This clonotype was detected a few times. V and J are TRBV5-4 and TRBJ1-3, with 7 bases that match TRBD1. From germline, CDR1 is SGHNT and CDR2 YYREEE (reference sequence). The CDR3 is 17 amino acids. V lost 4 bases to trimming and J lost 0 bases; unmatched junction nucleotides: 10. CDR3 in DNA: TGTGCCAGCAGCATAGGGGGCGCGGTCCCCTCTGGAAACACCATATATTTT. It is translated as CASSIGGAVPSGNTIYF.

As concerns this clonotype: The DNA is omitted, as the CDR3 cannot be located on it reliably, and the CDR3 follows TCRdb's listing. The rearrangement uses TRBV9 and TRBJ1-3. The CDR3 length equals 17 residues, ends included. Germline V gene sequence: CDR1 SGDLS, CDR2 YYNGEE. The CDR3 loop is CASSRSSSGNTIYFFFF.

In the case of this clonotype: A far larger clone is off by one base, so a read error is likely. The CDR3 nucleotides are TGTGCCAGTAGTAGGGGCACAGGGGGCTACGAGCAGTTCTTC. This codes for CASSRGTGGYEQFF. The chain carries TRBV19 and TRBJ2-1; 9 nucleotides match TRBD1. Germline assignment: CDR1 LNHDA and CDR2 SQIVND (reference sequence). The CDR3 loop spans 14 amino acids. Losses at the gene ends were 4 bases for V and 10 bases for J; bases not matched to a gene: 8.

This clonotype was counted at least ten times. The CDR3 sequence is CASSEWGGEQFF. The DNA of the CDR3 is TGTGCCAGCAGTGAATGGGGGGGTGAGCAGTTCTTC. V and J are TRBV6-2 or TRBV6-3 and TRBJ2-1, with 7 bases fitting TRBD2. The CDR3 has 12 residues. CDR1 and CDR2 from the germline V gene are MNHEY and SVGEGT. V dropped 5 bases and J dropped 9; count of bases not matched to a gene: 4.

This clonotype is medium-sized. The J gene is TRBJ1-1, the V gene TRBV5-1, with D possibly matching TRBD1 (5 bases). CDR1 is SGHRS, CDR2 YFSETQ, per germline. This CDR3 contains 14 residues. Trimming removed 4 bases at V and 1 base at J, with 11 bases between. The CDR3 sequence is CASSRGDGNTEAFF. The DNA of the CDR3 is TGCGCCAGCAGCCGAGGGGACGGGAACACTGAAGCTTTCTTT.

This clonotype came up many times. The rearrangement joins TRBV13 to TRBJ2-2; a possible D gene is TRBD1 (6 bases). The V end lost 1 base, the J end lost 2 bases, and 23 bases lay between the germline ends. Germline V gene lookup returns CDR1 PRHDT and CDR2 FYEKMQ (reference sequence). The CDR3 is made up of 20 amino acids. CDR3 DNA: TGTGCCAGCAGCTTAGAATGGCGCCCAGGACAGTCGGTCAACACCGGGGAGCTGTTTTTT. Translated: CASSLEWRPGQSVNTGELFF.

The table lists this clonotype with many counts. The chain employs TRBV12-5 and TRBJ1-6; D not certain. Germline V gives CDR1 LGHNT, CDR2 FRNRAP. CDR3 length: 14 amino acids. Between the trimmed V and J ends, which lost 0 bases and 5 bases, there was a span of 5 bases. This CDR3 is CASGLVNNNSPLHF. The CDR3 DNA follows: TGTGCTAGTGGTTTGGTAAACAATAATTCACCCCTCCACTTT.

This clonotype occurred many times. The rearrangement joins TRBV7-8 to TRBJ2-1, with D tentatively TRBD1 (5 bases). V lost 10 bases and J lost 7, with 11 bases in between. There are 11 residues in the CDR3. Germline lookup yields CDR1 SGHVS and CDR2 FQNEAQ. CDR3 loop: CATAGYNEQFF. CDR3 DNA sequence: TGTGCCACTGCAGGGTATAATGAGCAGTTCTTC.

This clonotype was found many times. The chain combines TRBV19 with TRBJ2-1; 9 bases fit TRBD2. This CDR3 has 13 residues. The ends lost 3 bases at V and 9 bases at J; junction bases unmatched: 3. Germline lookup yields CDR1 LNHDA and CDR2 SQIVND (reference sequence). CDR3: CASSILAGREQFF. CDR3 nucleotide sequence: TGTGCCAGTAGTATTCTAGCGGGGCGTGAGCAGTTCTTC.

There are a few counts of this clonotype. This likely came from a read error, as a far larger clone is one base away. V is TRBV6-5 and J is TRBJ2-7; D possibly corresponds to TRBD2 (5 bases). The CDR3 extends over 14 amino acids. Germline V lookup: CDR1 MNHEY, CDR2 SVGAGI. As DNA, the CDR3 is TGTGCCAGGAGTTACTCTCGGGGAAACTACGAGCAGTACTTC. This sequence encodes CARSYSRGNYEQYF.

This clonotype was seen a single time. A far larger clone is off by one base, so a read error is likely. The chain joins TRBV6-5 to TRBJ2-1; perhaps TRBD2 as D (5 bases). Germline V gene sequence: CDR1 MNHEY, CDR2 SVGAGI. The CDR3 consists of 16 residues. V dropped 7 bases and J dropped 0 bases, with 16 bases sitting between them. CDR3 sequence (DNA): TGTGCCAGCACCATGGGTGACTATCCCTCCTACAATGAGCAGTTCTTC. This gives the protein CASTMGDYPSYNEQFF.

V gene TRBV5-1 combines with J gene TRBJ2-2, with TRBD1 as a possible D gene (5 bases). Germline CDR1 reads SGHRS; CDR2 reads YFSETQ. V was pared by 4 bases and J by 7 bases, with 17 bases between. CDR3 length equals 15 residues. The CDR3 protein is CASSRQEGASGELFF. The CDR3 region has the DNA TGCGCCAGCAGCCGCCAGGAAGGGGCGAGCGGGGAGCTGTTTTTT. The full variable domain, rest sourced from reference TRBV5-1 and TRBJ2-2, is KAGVTQTPRYLIKTRGQQVTLSCSPISGHRSVSWYQQTPGQGLQFLFEYFSETQRNKGNFPGRFSGRQFSNSRSEMNVSTLELGDSALYLCASSRQEGASGELFFGEGSRLTVL.

Regarding this clonotype: This likely came from a read error, as a far larger clone is one base away. J is TRBJ2-1 and V is TRBV7-4; no definite D call. Germline CDR1 and CDR2: SGHVT and SQSDAQ. Trimming pared 6 bases from V and 5 bases from J, leaving 14 bases between. This CDR3 region has 14 residues. CDR3 residues: CASSTGEGNNEQFF. The CDR3 coding sequence is TGTGCCAGCAGTACGGGTGAAGGGAACAATGAGCAGTTCTTC.

The rearrangement joins TRBV19 to TRBJ1-2, with unresolved D. Germline CDR1 reads LNHDA; CDR2 reads SQIVND (reference sequence). Trimming took off 3 bases at V and 2 bases at J, with 13 bases between the two ends. The CDR3 is 15 amino acids. The CDR3 region is CASSISRTGNYGYTF. Written as DNA, the CDR3 is TGTGCCAGTAGTATTAGCCGGACGGGGAACTATGGCTACACCTTC.

This clonotype was seen repeatedly, ten times or more. The chain links TRBV15 to TRBJ2-1; 9 bases match TRBD2. The J segment lost 3 bases and the V segment lost 2 bases, leaving 11 bases of the junction unmatched. This CDR3 spans 18 amino acids. The germline V gene encodes CDR1 LNHNV and CDR2 YYDKDF (reference sequence). The CDR3 protein is CATSRKPGTSWSYNEQFF. CDR3 DNA: TGTGCCACCAGCAGAAAACCCGGGACTAGCTGGAGCTACAATGAGCAGTTCTTC.

Ten or more counts support this clonotype. This chain connects TRBV5-1 to TRBJ1-1; D remains ambiguous. Trimming shortened V by 4 bases and J by 0 bases, and 10 bases separated the two germline ends. This CDR3 is built from 14 residues. Germline CDR1 SGHRS, CDR2 YFSETQ. The DNA for the CDR3 is TGCGCCAGCAGCCAAGGTTCGATGAACACTGAAGCTTTCTTT. Residues: CASSQGSMNTEAFF.

The chain employs TRBV7-6 and TRBJ2-1; 12 positions match TRBD2. Germline CDR1 SGHVS, CDR2 FNYEAQ. Trimming took 7 bases from V and 6 from J; bases not matched to a gene: 7. The CDR3 spans 15 residues. CDR3 sequence reads: CASILTSGGFNEQFF. The CDR3 nucleotides are TGTGCCAGCATCCTGACTAGCGGGGGTTTCAATGAGCAGTTCTTC.

The sample holds many counts of this clonotype. The chain recombines TRBV19 with TRBJ1-2; 8 bases align to TRBD1. V shed 5 bases, J shed 6 bases, and the junction held 14 bases outside the gene matches. Germline CDR1 reads LNHDA; CDR2 reads SQIVND (reference sequence). This CDR3 is 16 amino acids long. Here the CDR3 DNA reads TGTGCCAGTAGTTTGAACGCGGGACAGGCTCCCAATGGCTACACCTTC. Protein product: CASSLNAGQAPNGYTF.

This clonotype was seen only once. This chain joins TRBV3-1 and TRBJ2-1; D is unclear. The V gene's germline CDR1 is LGHDT and CDR2 YNNKEL (reference sequence). V gave up 0 bases and J gave up 0 bases, with 6 bases separating them. This CDR3 spans 15 amino acids. Written as DNA, the CDR3 is TGTGCCAGCAGCCAAGATGCTAGCTCCTACAATGAGCAGTTCTTC. Residues: CASSQDASSYNEQFF.